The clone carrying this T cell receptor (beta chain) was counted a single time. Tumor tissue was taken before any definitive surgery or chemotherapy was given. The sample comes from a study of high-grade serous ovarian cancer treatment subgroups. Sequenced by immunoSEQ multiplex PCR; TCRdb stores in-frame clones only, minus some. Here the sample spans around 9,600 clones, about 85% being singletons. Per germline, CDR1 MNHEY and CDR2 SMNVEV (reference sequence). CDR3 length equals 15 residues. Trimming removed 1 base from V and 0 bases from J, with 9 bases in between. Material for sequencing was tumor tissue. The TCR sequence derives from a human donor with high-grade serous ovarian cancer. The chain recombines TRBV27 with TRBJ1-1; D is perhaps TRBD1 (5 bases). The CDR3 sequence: CASSLWGPMNTEAFF. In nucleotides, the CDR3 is TGTGCCAGCAGTTTATGGGGCCCAATGAACACTGAAGCTTTCTTT.